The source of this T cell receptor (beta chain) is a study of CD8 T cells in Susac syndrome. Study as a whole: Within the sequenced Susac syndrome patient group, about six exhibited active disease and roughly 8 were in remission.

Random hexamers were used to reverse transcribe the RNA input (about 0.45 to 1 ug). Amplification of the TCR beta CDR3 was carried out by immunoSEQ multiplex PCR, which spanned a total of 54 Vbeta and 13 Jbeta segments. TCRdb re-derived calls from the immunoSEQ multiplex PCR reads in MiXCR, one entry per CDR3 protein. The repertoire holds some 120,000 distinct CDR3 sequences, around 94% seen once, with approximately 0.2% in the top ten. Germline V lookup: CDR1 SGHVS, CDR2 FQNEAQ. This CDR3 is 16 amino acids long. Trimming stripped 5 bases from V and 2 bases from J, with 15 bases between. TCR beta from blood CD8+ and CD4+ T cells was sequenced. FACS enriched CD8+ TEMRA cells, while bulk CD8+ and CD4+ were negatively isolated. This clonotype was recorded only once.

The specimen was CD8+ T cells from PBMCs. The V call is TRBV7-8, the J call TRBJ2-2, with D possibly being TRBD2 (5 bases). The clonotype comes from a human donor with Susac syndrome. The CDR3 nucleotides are TGTGCCAGCAGCCAAGACAAGCGGATAAACACCGGGGAGCTGTTTTTT. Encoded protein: CASSQDKRINTGELFF. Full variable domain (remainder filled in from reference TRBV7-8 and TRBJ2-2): GAGVSQSPRYKVAKRGQDVALRCDPISGHVSLFWYQQALGQGPEFLTYFQNEAQLDKSGLPSDRFFAERPEGSVSTLKIQRTQQEDSAVYLCASSQDKRINTGELFFGEGSRLTVL.